This T cell receptor beta chain was sequenced in a study of T cell changes during pregnancy in multiple sclerosis. V lost 5 bases and J lost 6; bases outside the gene matches: 7. The CDR3 is 15 residues long. Germline V gene data show CDR1 as MNHNY and CDR2 as SVGAGI (reference sequence). Clones were sequenced by immunoSEQ multiplex PCR, and TCRdb holds only the in-frame ones, with some missing. This sample carries 60,000 or so clones, about 87% of them seen once, and the ten largest clones take roughly 5.3%. This clonotype originated in a human donor whose cells served as feeder cells for cultures in a pregnancy study. The material sequenced was peripheral blood from another person, used as feeder cells. This chain links TRBV6-6 with TRBJ1-6; 7 nucleotides agree with TRBD1. The CDR3 coding sequence is TGTGCCAGCAGTCGAGAAAACAGGGGTAATTCACCCCTCCACTTT. It translates to CASSRENRGNSPLHF.